This section outlines one T cell receptor beta chain sequence together with its context. Its cognate antigen is unknown. The data were obtained in a study of cytotoxic CD8 clonotypes in ibrutinib-treated CLL. Study at large: Recorded responses included approximately 25 partial and 2 complete; following median roughly 68 months, approximately 14 stayed remitted and roughly twelve progressed.

The germline V and J ends were trimmed by 3 bases and 11 bases, with 13 bases remaining between them. Germline CDR1 and CDR2: MDHEN and SYDVKM. The CDR3 length is 12 residues. Whole-study findings and limits: Progressing patients had sampling times that differed from those of sustained-remission patients. Once treatment began, public clonotypes, which were uncommon, contracted or stayed stable. Clonality climbed at ibrutinib response, then dropped toward baseline at progression.

Libraries were prepared by immunoSEQ multiplex PCR; TCRdb keeps only in-frame clonotypes and omits some of them. This sample has about 63,000 clones; less than 75% occur once, and the top ten carry 43%. This sequence was found in a human donor with chronic lymphocytic leukemia. This specimen consisted of PBMCs, obtained after 12 months of ibrutinib treatment. The chain carries TRBV28 and TRBJ1-2; D not resolved. CDR3 nucleotides: TGTGCCAGCAGTTTCGGGAATTCAAGGTACACCTTC. It codes for CASSFGNSRYTF.